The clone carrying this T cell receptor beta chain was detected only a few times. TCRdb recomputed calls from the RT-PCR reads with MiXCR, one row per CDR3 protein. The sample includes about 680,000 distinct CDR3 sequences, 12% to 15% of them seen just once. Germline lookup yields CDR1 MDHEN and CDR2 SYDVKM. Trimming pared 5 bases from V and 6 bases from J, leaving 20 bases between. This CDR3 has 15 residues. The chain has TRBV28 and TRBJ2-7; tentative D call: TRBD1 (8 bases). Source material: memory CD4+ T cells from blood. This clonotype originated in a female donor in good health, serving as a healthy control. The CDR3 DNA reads TGTGCCAGCAGTACCCCCACAGGGGGGGGAGGCGAGCAGTACTTC. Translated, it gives CASSTPTGGGGEQYF.